This TCR beta chain is from a study of control samples from healthy donors and cancer patients. This CDR3 spans 14 amino acids. Germline V gene sequence: CDR1 SQVTM, CDR2 ANQGSEA. Unmatched junction bases numbered 6, after V lost 4 bases and J lost 3 bases. Profiled with immunoSEQ multiplex PCR; TCRdb holds only in-frame clones, not every one. The sample has around 190,000 clones, 85% to 90% seen once. The V and J genes are TRBV29-1 and TRBJ1-3; 7 bases are shared with TRBD1. Input material: blood. The receptor was derived from a woman in her forties or fifties in good health. This chain's CDR3 is CSVAHTGVGNTIYF. The CDR3, as DNA: TGCAGCGTTGCCCACACAGGGGTTGGAAACACCATATATTTT.